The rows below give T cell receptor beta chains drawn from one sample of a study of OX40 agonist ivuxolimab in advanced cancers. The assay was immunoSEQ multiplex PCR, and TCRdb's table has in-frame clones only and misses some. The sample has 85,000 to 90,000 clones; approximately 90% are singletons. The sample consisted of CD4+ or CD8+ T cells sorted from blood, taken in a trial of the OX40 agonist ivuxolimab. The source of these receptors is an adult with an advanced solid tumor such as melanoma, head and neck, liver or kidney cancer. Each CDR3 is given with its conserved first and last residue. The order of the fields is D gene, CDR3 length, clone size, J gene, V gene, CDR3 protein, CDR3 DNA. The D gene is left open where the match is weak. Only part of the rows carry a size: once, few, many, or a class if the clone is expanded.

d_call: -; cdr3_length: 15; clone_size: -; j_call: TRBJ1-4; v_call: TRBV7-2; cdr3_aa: CASSPPGVTNQKLFF; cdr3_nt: TGTGCCAGCAGCCCTCCGGGGGTGACTAATCAAAAACTGTTTTTT
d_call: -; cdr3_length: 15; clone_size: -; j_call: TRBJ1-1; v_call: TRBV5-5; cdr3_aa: CASSLGPTANTEAFF; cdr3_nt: TGTGCCAGCAGCCTGGGCCCGACAGCCAACACTGAAGCTTTCTTT
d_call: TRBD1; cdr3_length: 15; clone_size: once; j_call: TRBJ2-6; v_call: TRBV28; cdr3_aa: CASSHRGSGANVLTF; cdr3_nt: TGTGCCAGCAGTCACAGGGGTTCTGGGGCCAACGTCCTGACTTTC
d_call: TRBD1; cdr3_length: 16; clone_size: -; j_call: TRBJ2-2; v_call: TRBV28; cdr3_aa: CASRPRDSRSTGELFF; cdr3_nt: TGTGCCAGCAGACCACGGGACAGCCGAAGCACCGGGGAGCTGTTTTTT
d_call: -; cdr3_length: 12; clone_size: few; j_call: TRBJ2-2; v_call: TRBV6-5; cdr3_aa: CASSGLSGELFF; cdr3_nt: TGTGCCAGCAGTGGCCTTAGCGGGGAGCTGTTTTTT
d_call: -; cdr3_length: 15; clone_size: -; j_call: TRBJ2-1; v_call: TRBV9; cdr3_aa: CASSVEAASYNEQFF; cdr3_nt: TGTGCCAGCAGCGTAGAGGCAGCCTCCTACAATGAGCAGTTCTTC
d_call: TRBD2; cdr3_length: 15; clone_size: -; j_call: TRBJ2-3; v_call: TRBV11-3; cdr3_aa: CASSFSGSSTDTQYF; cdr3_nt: TGTGCCAGCAGCTTCAGCGGGAGTAGCACAGATACGCAGTATTTT
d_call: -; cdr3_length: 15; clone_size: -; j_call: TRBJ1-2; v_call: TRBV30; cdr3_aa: CAWSIPGRGDRGYTF; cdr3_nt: TGTGCCTGGAGTATTCCGGGGCGAGGGGACCGTGGCTACACCTTC
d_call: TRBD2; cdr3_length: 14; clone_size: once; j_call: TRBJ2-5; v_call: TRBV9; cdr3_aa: CASSEGLAGLTQYF; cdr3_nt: TGTGCCAGCAGCGAGGGGCTAGCGGGACTGACCCAGTACTTC
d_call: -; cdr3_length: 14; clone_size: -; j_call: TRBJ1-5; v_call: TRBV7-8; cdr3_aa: CASSSQWGGQPQHF; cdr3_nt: TGTGCCAGCAGCTCACAGTGGGGTGGGCAGCCCCAGCATTTT
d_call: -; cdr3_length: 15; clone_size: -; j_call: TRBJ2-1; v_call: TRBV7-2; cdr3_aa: CASSLYGIRGNEQFF; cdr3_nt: TGTGCCAGCAGCTTATACGGGATCCGCGGCAATGAGCAGTTCTTC
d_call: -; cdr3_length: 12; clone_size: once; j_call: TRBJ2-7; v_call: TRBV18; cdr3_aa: CASSPRGYEQYF; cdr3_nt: TGTGCCAGCTCACCAAGAGGCTACGAGCAGTACTTC
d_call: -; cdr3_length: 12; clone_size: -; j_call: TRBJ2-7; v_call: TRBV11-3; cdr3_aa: CASSPDGSRRYF; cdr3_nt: TGTGCCAGCAGCCCGGACGGGTCCAGGCGGTACTTC
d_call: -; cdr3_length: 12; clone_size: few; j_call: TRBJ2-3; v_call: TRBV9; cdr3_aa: CASGGFTDTQYF; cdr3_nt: TGTGCCAGCGGCGGTTTCACAGATACGCAGTATTTT
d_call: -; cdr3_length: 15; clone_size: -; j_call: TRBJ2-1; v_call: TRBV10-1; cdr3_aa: CASSSGGLRYNEQFF; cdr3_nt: TGCGCCAGCAGTTCAGGTGGACTAAGGTACAATGAGCAGTTCTTC
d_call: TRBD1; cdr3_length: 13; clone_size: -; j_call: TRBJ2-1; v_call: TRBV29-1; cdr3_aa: CSAGQGGLNEQFF; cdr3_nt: TGCAGCGCGGGACAGGGTGGTCTCAATGAGCAGTTCTTC
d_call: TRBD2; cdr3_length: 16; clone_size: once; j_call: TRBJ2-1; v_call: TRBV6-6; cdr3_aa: CASSPGLAGGALEQFF; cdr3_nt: TGTGCCAGCAGCCCGGGGCTAGCGGGAGGAGCACTTGAGCAGTTCTTC
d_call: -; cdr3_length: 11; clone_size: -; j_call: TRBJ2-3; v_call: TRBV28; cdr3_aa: CASSFGKTQYF; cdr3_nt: TGTGCCAGCAGTTTCGGGAAAACGCAGTATTTT
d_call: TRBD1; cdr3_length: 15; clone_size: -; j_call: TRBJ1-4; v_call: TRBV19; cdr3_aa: CASSIFGTGNEKLFF; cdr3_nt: TGTGCCAGTAGTATCTTTGGGACAGGGAATGAAAAACTGTTTTTT
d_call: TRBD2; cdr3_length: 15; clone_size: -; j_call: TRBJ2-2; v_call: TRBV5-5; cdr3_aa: CASSSSGRNTGELFF; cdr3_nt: TGTGCCAGCAGCAGCAGCGGGAGGAACACCGGGGAGCTGTTTTTT
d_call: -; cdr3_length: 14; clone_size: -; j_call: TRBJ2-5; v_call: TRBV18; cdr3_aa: CASSAIAAQETQYF; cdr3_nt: TGTGCCAGCTCGGCGATTGCGGCCCAAGAGACCCAGTACTTC
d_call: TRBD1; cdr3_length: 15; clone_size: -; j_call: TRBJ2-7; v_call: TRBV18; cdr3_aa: CASSPSGTGGSEQYF; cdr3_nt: TGTGCCAGCTCACCCTCCGGGACAGGGGGCAGCGAGCAGTACTTC
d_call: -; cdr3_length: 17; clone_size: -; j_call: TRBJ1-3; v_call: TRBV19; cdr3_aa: CASSIGGRGFSGNTIYF; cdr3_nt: TGTGCCAGTAGTATTGGGGGCCGGGGCTTCTCCGGAAACACCATATATTTT
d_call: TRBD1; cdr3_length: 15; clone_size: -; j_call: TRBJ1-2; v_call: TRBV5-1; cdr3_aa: CASSLMLGGKDGYTF; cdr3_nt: TGCGCCAGCAGCTTGATGCTAGGGGGCAAGGATGGCTACACCTTC
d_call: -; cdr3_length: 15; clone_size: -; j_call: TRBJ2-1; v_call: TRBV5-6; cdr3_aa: CASSPAPSGGIEQFF; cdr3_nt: TGTGCCAGCAGCCCTGCCCCCTCAGGAGGTATTGAGCAGTTCTTC
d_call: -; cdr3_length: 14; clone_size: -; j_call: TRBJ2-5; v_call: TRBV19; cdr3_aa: CASRKLREGETQYF; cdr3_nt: TGTGCCAGTAGAAAGCTCCGTGAGGGAGAGACCCAGTACTTC